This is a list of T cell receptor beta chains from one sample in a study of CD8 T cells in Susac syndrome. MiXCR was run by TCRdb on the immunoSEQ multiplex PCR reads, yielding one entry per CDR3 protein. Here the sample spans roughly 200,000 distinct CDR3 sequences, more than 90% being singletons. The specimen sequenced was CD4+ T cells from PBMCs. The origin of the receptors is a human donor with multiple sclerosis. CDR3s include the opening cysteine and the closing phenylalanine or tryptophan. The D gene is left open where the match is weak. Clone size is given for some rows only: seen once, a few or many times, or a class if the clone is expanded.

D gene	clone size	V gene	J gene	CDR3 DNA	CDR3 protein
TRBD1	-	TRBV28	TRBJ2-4	TGTGCCAGCAGTCTCCCCGGACAGGGGGCAAACATTCAGTACTTC	CASSLPGQGANIQYF
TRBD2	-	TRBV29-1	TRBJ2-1	TGCAGCGTTGTGGTCCCGGGGGGGCGGAATGAGCAGTTCTTC	CSVVVPGGRNEQFF
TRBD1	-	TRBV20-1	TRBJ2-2	TGCAGTGCTAGAGACCTGGGACAGACGAACACCGGGGAGCTGTTTTTT	CSARDLGQTNTGELFF
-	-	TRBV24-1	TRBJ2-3	TGTGCCACCAGTGATTCGGATCCAGATACGCAGTATTTT	CATSDSDPDTQYF
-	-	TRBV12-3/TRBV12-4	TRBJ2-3	TGTGCCAGCAGTTTAGGGTCCCGGGACTCAGATACGCAGTATTTT	CASSLGSRDSDTQYF
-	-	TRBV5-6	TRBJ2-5	TGTGCCAGCAGCCGACAGGAGATAGGGGAGACCCAGTACTTC	CASSRQEIGETQYF
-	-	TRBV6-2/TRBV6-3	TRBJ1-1	TGTGCCAGCAGGCGACAGCTGAACACTGAAGCTTTCTTT	CASRRQLNTEAFF
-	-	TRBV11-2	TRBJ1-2	TGTGCCAGCAGCCCGGGCCTGGGGTATGGCTACACCTTC	CASSPGLGYGYTF
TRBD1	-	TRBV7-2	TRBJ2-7	TGTGCCAGCAGCTCTACCGGGACAGGGTCCGAGTGGCAGTACTTC	CASSSTGTGSEWQYF
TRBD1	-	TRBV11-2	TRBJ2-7	TGTGCCAGCAGCTCACAGGGGACGCGACTGACTTACGAGCAGTACTTC	CASSSQGTRLTYEQYF
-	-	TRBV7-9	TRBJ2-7	TGTGCCAGCAGCTTAAGTTCCGGCGAGCAGTACTTC	CASSLSSGEQYF
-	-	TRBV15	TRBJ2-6	TGTGCCACCAGCAGCCCTTCTGGGGCCAACGTCCTGACTTTC	CATSSPSGANVLTF
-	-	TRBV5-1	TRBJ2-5	TGCGCCAGCAGCTTGGCCCCGGGAAACCAAGAGACCCAGTACTTC	CASSLAPGNQETQYF
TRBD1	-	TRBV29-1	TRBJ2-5	TGCAGCGTCACCAGGACAGGGGGCGGAGAGACCCAGTACTTC	CSVTRTGGGETQYF
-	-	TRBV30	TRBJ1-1	TGTGCCTGGGGGGGGGCTGTTTTAACAGGCTGGAACACTGAAGCTTTCTTT	CAWGGAVLTGWNTEAFF
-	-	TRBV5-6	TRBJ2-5	TGTGCCAGCAGCTTGGTGGAGGCAGGGGGGCAGACCCAGTACTTC	CASSLVEAGGQTQYF
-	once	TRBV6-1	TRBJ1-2	TGTGCCAGCGGATCGGGACACAGCTATGGCTACACCTTC	CASGSGHSYGYTF
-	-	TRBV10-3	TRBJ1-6	TGTGCCATCAGTGCCTGGGACACTAATTCACCCCTCCACTTT	CAISAWDTNSPLHF